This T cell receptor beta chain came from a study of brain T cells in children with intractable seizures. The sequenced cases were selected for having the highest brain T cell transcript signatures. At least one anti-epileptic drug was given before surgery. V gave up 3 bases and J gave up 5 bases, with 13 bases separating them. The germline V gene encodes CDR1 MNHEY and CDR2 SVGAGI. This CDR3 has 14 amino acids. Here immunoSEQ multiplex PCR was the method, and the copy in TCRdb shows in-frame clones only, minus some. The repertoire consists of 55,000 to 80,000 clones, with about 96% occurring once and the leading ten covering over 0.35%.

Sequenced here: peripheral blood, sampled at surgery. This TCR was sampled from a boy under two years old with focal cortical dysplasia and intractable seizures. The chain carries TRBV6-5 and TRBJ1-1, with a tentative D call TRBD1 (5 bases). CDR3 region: CASSYVGGGTEAFF. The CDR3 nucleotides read TGTGCCAGCAGTTATGTGGGTGGGGGGACTGAAGCTTTCTTT.